This TCR beta chain stems from a study of shared clonotypes between healthy human individuals. Study-wide results and caveats: Researchers sampled only blood; tissue repertoires likely differ.

As concerns this clone: Its target is not known. In the same sample, other DNA sequences code for this CDR3.

Produced via immunoSEQ multiplex PCR; TCRdb's table is partial and in-frame only. The data hold around 240,000 clones, with 65% observed a single time. The CDR3 consists of 14 residues. With 4 bases removed from V and 0 bases from J, the gap between germline ends came to 11 bases. Germline CDR1 SGHTS, CDR2 YDEGEE. This chain uses TRBV5-8 with TRBJ2-7, with D hard to call. The clonotype originates from a man aged 25 to 40 in good health. The sample comprised memory CD4+ T cells sorted from blood. As for subset: CD45RA-negative fraction. The CDR3, as DNA: TGTGCCAGCAGCCCCCGCCGGAGCTCCTACGAGCAGTACTTC. Translating it yields CASSPRRSSYEQYF.